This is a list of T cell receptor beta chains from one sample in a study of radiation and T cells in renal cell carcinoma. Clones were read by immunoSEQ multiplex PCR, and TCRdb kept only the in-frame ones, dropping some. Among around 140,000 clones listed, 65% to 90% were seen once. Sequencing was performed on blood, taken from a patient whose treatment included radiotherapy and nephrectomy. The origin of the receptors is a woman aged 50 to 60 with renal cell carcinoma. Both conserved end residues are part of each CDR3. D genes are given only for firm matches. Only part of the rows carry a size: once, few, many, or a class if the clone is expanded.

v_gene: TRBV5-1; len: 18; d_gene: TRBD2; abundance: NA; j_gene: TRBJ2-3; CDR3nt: TGCGCCAGCAGCTTGGGCCAGCGGGGGGCCTCCGGCACAGATACGCAGTATTTT; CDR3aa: CASSLGQRGASGTDTQYF
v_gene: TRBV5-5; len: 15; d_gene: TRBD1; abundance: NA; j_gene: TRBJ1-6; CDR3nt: TGTGCCAGCAGCTTGGAGGGGGCTTATAATTCACCCCTCCACTTT; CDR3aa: CASSLEGAYNSPLHF
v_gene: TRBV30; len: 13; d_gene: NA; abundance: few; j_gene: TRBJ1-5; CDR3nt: TGTGCCTGGAGTTCCCAGGGAAATCAGCCCCAGCATTTT; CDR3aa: CAWSSQGNQPQHF
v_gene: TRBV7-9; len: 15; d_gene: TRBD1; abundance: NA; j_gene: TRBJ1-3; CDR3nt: TGTGCCAGCAGCCGAGGGACAGGGGCTGGAAACACCATATATTTT; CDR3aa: CASSRGTGAGNTIYF
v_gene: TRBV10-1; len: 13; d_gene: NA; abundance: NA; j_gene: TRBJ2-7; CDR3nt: TGCGCCAGCAGTGTCCAGGGGAACTACGAGCAGTACTTC; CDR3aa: CASSVQGNYEQYF
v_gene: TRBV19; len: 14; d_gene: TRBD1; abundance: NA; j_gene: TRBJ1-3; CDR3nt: TGTGCCACAACCGGGACAGGGGCTGGAAACACCATATATTTT; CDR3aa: CATTGTGAGNTIYF
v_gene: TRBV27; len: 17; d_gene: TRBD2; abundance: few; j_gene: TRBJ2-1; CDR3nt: TGTGCCAGCAGCCGACTAGCGGGAGACCTCCGGACGCATGAGCAGTTCTTC; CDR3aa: CASSRLAGDLRTHEQFF
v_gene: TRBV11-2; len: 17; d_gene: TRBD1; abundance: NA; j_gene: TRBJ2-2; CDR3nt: TGTGCCAGCAGACGTAACCCGGGGACAGGTGGCACCGGGGAGCTGTTTTTT; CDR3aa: CASRRNPGTGGTGELFF
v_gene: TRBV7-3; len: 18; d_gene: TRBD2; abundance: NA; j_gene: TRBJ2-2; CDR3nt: TGTGCCAGCAGCCTCGGGACTAGCGGGAGACGAATTGGCGGGGAGCTGTTTTTT; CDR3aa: CASSLGTSGRRIGGELFF
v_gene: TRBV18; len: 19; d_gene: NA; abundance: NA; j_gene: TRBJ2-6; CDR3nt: TGTGCCAGCTCACTTACTTCCTTAACTCCGAGCTCTGGGGCCAACGTCCTGACTTTC; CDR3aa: CASSLTSLTPSSGANVLTF
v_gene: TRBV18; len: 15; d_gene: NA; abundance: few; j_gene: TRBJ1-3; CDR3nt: TGTGCCAGCTCACCTCTGGACACCTCTGGAAACACCATATATTTT; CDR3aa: CASSPLDTSGNTIYF
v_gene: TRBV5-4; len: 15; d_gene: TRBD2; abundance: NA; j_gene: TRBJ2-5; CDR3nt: TGTGCCAGCACCTCTAGGGGAGGGGTTCAAGAGACCCAGTACTTC; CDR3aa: CASTSRGGVQETQYF
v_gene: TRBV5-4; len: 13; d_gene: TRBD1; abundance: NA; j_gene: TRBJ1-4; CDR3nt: TGTGCCAGCAGCCACCGGGACAGGGAAAAACTGTTTTTT; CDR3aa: CASSHRDREKLFF
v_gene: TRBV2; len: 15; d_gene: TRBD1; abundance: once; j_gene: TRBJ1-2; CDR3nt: TGTGCCAGCAGTGAAGGGGACAGGGGTAACTATGGCTACACCTTC; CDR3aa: CASSEGDRGNYGYTF
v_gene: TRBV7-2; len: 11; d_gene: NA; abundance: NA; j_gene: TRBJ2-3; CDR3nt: TGTGCCAGCACCGTCACAGATACGCAGTATTTT; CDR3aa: CASTVTDTQYF
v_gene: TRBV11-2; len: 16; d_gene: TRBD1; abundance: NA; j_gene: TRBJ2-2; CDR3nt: TGTGCCAGCAGCAGGCGACAGGGGGGAGACACCGGGGAGCTGTTTTTT; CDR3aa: CASSRRQGGDTGELFF
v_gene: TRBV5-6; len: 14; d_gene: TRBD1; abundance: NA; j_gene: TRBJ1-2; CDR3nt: TGTGCCAGCAGCAGGGACAGGGCGCTATCAGGCTACACCTTC; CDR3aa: CASSRDRALSGYTF
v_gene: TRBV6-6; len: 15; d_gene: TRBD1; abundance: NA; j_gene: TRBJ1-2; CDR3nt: TGTGCCAGCAGTTACGGGACAGGGAGTAACTATGGCTACACCTTC; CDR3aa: CASSYGTGSNYGYTF
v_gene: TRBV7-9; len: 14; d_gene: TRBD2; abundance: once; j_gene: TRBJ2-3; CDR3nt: TGTGCCAGCAGCGCTAGCGGGAGGGCAGATACGCAGTATTTT; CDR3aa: CASSASGRADTQYF
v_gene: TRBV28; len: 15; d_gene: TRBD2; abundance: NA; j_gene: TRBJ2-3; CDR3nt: TGTGCCAGCAGGATACTAGCGGGAAGCACAGATACGCAGTATTTT; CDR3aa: CASRILAGSTDTQYF
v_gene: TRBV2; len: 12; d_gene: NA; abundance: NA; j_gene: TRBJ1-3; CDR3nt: TGTGCCAGCAGTGATGTGGGAAACACCATATATTTT; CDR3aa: CASSDVGNTIYF
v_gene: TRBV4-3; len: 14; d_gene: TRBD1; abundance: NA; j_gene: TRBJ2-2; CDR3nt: TGCGCCAGCAGCCACGACAGGGAAACCGGGGAGCTGTTTTTT; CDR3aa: CASSHDRETGELFF
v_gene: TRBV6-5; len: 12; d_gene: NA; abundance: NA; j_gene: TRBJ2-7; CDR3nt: TGTGCCAGCAGCATACAGGGCTACGAGCAGTACTTC; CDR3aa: CASSIQGYEQYF
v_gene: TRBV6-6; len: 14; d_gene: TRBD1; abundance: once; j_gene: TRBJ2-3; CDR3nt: TGTGCCAGCAGTTGGGACAGAAACACAGATACGCAGTATTTT; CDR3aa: CASSWDRNTDTQYF
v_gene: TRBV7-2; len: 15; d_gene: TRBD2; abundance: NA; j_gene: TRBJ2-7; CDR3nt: TGTGCCAGCAGCCGTAACTTAGCGGGCGCATACGAGCAGTACTTC; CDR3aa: CASSRNLAGAYEQYF
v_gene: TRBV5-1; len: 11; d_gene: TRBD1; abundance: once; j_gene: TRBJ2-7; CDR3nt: TGCGCCAGCAGCAAGCCGGGACAGGAGTACTTC; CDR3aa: CASSKPGQEYF
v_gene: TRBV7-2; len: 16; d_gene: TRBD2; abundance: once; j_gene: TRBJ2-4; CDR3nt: TGTGCCAGCAGCTCCCAGCGGGGGTTAACCAAAAACATTCAGTACTTC; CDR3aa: CASSSQRGLTKNIQYF
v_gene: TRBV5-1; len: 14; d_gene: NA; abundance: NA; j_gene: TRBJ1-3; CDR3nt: TGCGCCAGCAGCTTAGATACTTCTGGAAACACCATATATTTT; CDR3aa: CASSLDTSGNTIYF
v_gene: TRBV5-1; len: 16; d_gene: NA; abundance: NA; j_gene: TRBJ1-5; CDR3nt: TGCGCCAGCAGCCCTGAAGGGACCCGGAGAGGTCAGCCCCAGCATTTT; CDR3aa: CASSPEGTRRGQPQHF
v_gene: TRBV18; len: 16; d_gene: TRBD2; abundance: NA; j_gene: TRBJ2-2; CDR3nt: TGTGCCAGCTCACCCACACTAGCGGCCCCTCGTGGGGAGCTGTTTTTT; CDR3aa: CASSPTLAAPRGELFF
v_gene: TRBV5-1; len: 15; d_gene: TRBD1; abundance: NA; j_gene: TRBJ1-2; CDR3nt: TGCGCCAGCAGCCCCAGGGGGGCGGACAACTATGGCTACACCTTC; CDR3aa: CASSPRGADNYGYTF
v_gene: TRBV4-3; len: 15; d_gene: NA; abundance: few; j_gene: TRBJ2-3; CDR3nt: TGCGCCAGCAGCCAAGATCGGTCAGGGAGAGATACGCAGTATTTT; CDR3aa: CASSQDRSGRDTQYF
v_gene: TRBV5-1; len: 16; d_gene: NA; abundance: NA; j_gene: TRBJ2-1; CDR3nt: TGCGCCAGCAGCTTGGGGCTAGCCTTGAACCACAATGAGCAGTTCTTC; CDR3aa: CASSLGLALNHNEQFF
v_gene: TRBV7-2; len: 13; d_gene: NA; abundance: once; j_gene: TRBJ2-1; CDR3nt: TGTGCCAGCAGCTTGCCTAGCGACAATGAGCAGTTCTTC; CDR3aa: CASSLPSDNEQFF
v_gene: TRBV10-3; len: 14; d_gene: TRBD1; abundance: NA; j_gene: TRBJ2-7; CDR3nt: TGTGCCATCAGCGGACAGGGGAGCTCCTACGAGCAGTACTTC; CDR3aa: CAISGQGSSYEQYF
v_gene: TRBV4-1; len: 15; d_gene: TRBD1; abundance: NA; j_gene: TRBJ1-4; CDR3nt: TGCGCCAGCAGCCAACAGGGGGCGTCTAATGAAAAACTGTTTTTT; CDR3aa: CASSQQGASNEKLFF
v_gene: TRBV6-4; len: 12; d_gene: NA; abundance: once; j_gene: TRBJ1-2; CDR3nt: TGTGCCAGCAGCTCAGACGCAGGAAGCTACACCTTC; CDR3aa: CASSSDAGSYTF
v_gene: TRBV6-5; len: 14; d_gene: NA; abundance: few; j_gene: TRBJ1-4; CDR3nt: TGTGCCAGCAGTTACTCGGTTCAGAATGAAAAACTGTTTTTT; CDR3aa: CASSYSVQNEKLFF
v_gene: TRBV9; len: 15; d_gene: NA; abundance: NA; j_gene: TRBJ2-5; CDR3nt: TGTGCCAGCAGCCGTGGGGCAGTTTACCAAGAGACCCAGTACTTC; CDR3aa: CASSRGAVYQETQYF
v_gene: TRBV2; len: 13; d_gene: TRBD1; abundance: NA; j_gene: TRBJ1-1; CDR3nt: TGTGCCAGCAGCGCAGGGGGTTCCACTGAAGCTTTCTTT; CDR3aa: CASSAGGSTEAFF
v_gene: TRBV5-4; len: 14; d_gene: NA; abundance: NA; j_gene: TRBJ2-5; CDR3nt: TGTGCCAGCAGCTTGCCGGGGGCCCAAGAGACCCAGTACTTC; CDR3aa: CASSLPGAQETQYF
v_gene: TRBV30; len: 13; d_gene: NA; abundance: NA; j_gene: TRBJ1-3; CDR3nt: TGTGCCTGGAGTGCAGCGTTTGGAAACACCATATATTTT; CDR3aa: CAWSAAFGNTIYF
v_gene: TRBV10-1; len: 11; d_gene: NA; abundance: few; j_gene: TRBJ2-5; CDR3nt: TGCGCCAGCACGGGGTCAGAGACCCAGTACTTC; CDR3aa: CASTGSETQYF
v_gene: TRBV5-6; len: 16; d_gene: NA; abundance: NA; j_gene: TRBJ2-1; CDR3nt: TGTGCCAGCAGCTTGGGCGGGACAGACTCCTACAATGAGCAGTTCTTC; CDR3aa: CASSLGGTDSYNEQFF
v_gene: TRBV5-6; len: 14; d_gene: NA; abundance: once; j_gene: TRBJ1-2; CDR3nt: TGTGCCAGCAGCTTGAGTGTAGCTAACTATGGCTACACCTTC; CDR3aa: CASSLSVANYGYTF
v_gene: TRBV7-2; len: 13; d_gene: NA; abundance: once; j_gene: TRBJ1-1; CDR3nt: TGTGCCAGCAGCCTACAGGATAACACTGAAGCTTTCTTT; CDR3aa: CASSLQDNTEAFF
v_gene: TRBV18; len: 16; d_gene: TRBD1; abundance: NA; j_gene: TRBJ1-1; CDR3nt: TGTGCCAGCTCACCAAGAGCACAGGGGGGCTACACTGAAGCTTTCTTT; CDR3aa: CASSPRAQGGYTEAFF
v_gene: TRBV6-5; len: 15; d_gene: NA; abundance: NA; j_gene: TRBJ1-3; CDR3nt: TGTGCCAGCAGTGCGGATCACAGGCGGGGAAACACCATATATTTT; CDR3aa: CASSADHRRGNTIYF
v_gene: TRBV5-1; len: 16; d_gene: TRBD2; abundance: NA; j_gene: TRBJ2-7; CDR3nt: TGCGCCAGCAGCTTGGGTTCTAGCGGGTACTCCTACGAGCAGTACTTC; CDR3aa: CASSLGSSGYSYEQYF
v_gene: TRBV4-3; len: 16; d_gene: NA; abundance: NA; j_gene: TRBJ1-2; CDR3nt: TGCGCCAGCAGCCAAGATCCGCGGCAGGGGAACTATGGCTACACCTTC; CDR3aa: CASSQDPRQGNYGYTF
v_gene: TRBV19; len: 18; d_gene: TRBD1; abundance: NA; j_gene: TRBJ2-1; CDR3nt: TGTGCCAGTAGTATAGACCCCCGGGACAGGGAGGGGAACAATGAGCAGTTCTTC; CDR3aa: CASSIDPRDREGNNEQFF
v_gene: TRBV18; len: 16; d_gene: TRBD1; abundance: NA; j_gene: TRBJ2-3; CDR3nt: TGTGCCAGCTCACCAAGGCAGGGGGTGAGCACAGATACGCAGTATTTT; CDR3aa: CASSPRQGVSTDTQYF
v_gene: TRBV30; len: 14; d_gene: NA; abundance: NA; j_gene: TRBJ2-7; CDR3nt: TGTGCCTGGAGGGGGAAGGGGCCCTCCTACGAGCAGTACTTC; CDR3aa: CAWRGKGPSYEQYF
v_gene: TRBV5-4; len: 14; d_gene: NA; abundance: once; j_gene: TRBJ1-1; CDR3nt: TGTGCCAGCAGCATGACAGAAATGAACACTGAAGCTTTCTTT; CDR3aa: CASSMTEMNTEAFF
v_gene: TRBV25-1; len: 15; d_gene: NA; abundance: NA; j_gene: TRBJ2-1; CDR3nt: TGTGCCAGCAGTGAACCGACAAGCTCCTACAATGAGCAGTTCTTC; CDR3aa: CASSEPTSSYNEQFF